The table lists the clone carrying this T cell receptor beta chain with a few counts. The data are from a study of blood T cell repertoires in COVID-19. Study information: The samples span acute and convalescent COVID-19 from the United States, Italy and Spain. Sources were T cells, B-cell-depleted T cells, or PBMCs; the material itself was cDNA or gDNA.

In the authors' methods: Amplification of reference gene primers was used by the study to estimate nucleated cell counts. Data came from immunoSEQ multiplex PCR; TCRdb stores just in-frame clones and leaves some out. V, J and clone size are those of that table, while D and trimming were read from the DNA. The sample holds 120,000 or so clones, 85% to 90% seen once. The CDR3 sequence is 16 residues long. Germline assignment: CDR1 GTSNPN and CDR2 SVGIG (reference sequence). J gave up 10 bases and V 0 bases, and 12 bases lay outside the gene matches. V and J are TRBV30 and TRBJ1-4; 9 positions agree with TRBD1. The specimen was peripheral blood. This receptor was taken from a man aged 50-59 years with acute or convalescent COVID-19. CDR3 sequence reads: CAWSVGGTPGQGKLFF. In DNA form, the CDR3 reads TGTGCCTGGAGTGTCGGGGGGACGCCGGGACAGGGAAAACTGTTTTTT.